Listed below are T cell receptor beta chains from one sample, sequenced in a study of T cells in Graves' hyperthyroidism and ophthalmopathy. TCRdb re-analysed the multiplex PCR reads in MiXCR, keeping a single row per CDR3 protein. The sample carries about 400,000 distinct CDR3 sequences, more than 13% recorded once. The specimen was blood. The receptors were sampled from a woman younger than 45 with Graves' hyperthyroidism. Both conserved end residues are part of each CDR3. A D gene is named only where the DNA matches it firmly. Size is stated for part of the rows, as once, few or many counts, or as a class when the clone is expanded.

v_call: TRBV11-2; clone_size: many; d_call: NA; j_call: TRBJ1-2; cdr3_aa: CASSATSNYGYTF; cdr3_nt: TGTGCCAGCAGCGCGACGAGTAACTATGGCTACACCTTC
v_call: TRBV19; clone_size: NA; d_call: NA; j_call: TRBJ1-5; cdr3_aa: CASRGGGPNQPQHF; cdr3_nt: TGTGCCAGTAGGGGGGGGGGGCCCAATCAGCCCCAGCATTTT
v_call: TRBV5-1; clone_size: many; d_call: NA; j_call: TRBJ1-2; cdr3_aa: CASSLVPGDGYTF; cdr3_nt: TGCGCCAGCAGCTTGGTTCCCGGAGATGGCTACACCTTC
v_call: TRBV2; clone_size: many; d_call: TRBD2; j_call: TRBJ2-5; cdr3_aa: CASSPTSGRSSQYF; cdr3_nt: TGTGCCAGCAGTCCGACTAGCGGGAGAAGTTCCCAGTACTTC
v_call: TRBV27; clone_size: NA; d_call: TRBD1; j_call: TRBJ2-2; cdr3_aa: CATKTGGANTGELFF; cdr3_nt: TGTGCCACTAAAACAGGGGGAGCGAACACCGGGGAGCTGTTTTTT
v_call: TRBV15; clone_size: few; d_call: NA; j_call: TRBJ1-1; cdr3_aa: CATSRANRVNTEAFF; cdr3_nt: TGTGCCACCAGCAGAGCGAACAGGGTGAACACTGAAGCTTTCTTT
v_call: TRBV19; clone_size: many; d_call: TRBD1; j_call: TRBJ1-1; cdr3_aa: CASSKGQANTEAFF; cdr3_nt: TGTGCCAGTAGTAAAGGACAGGCGAACACTGAAGCTTTCTTT
v_call: TRBV12-3/TRBV12-4; clone_size: NA; d_call: TRBD1; j_call: TRBJ1-5; cdr3_aa: CASSLTGSGGNQPQHF; cdr3_nt: TGTGCCAGCAGTTTGACAGGGTCGGGAGGCAATCAGCCCCAGCATTTT
v_call: TRBV25-1; clone_size: NA; d_call: TRBD1; j_call: TRBJ2-5; cdr3_aa: CASNADRATRETQYF; cdr3_nt: TGTGCCAGCAACGCGGACAGGGCCACCCGGGAGACCCAGTACTTC
v_call: TRBV7-8; clone_size: many; d_call: NA; j_call: TRBJ1-1; cdr3_aa: CAIHRLNTEAFF; cdr3_nt: TGTGCCATTCATCGTCTGAACACTGAAGCTTTCTTT
v_call: TRBV11-3; clone_size: many; d_call: TRBD2; j_call: TRBJ2-1; cdr3_aa: CASSAASGGGNNEQFF; cdr3_nt: TGTGCCAGCAGCGCGGCGTCGGGAGGGGGTAACAATGAGCAGTTCTTC
v_call: TRBV7-8; clone_size: NA; d_call: NA; j_call: TRBJ2-7; cdr3_aa: CASSLALIGGYEQYF; cdr3_nt: TGTGCCAGCAGCTTAGCGCTAATAGGTGGTTACGAGCAGTACTTC
v_call: TRBV9; clone_size: NA; d_call: TRBD2; j_call: TRBJ2-1; cdr3_aa: CASSVEGTSGSFGRYNEQFF; cdr3_nt: TGTGCCAGCAGCGTAGAGGGTACTAGCGGGTCCTTCGGACGATACAATGAGCAGTTCTTC
v_call: TRBV12-3/TRBV12-4; clone_size: many; d_call: TRBD1; j_call: TRBJ2-2; cdr3_aa: CASSLVQGDTGELFF; cdr3_nt: TGTGCCAGCAGCCTGGTGCAGGGGGATACCGGGGAGCTGTTTTTT
v_call: TRBV3-1; clone_size: NA; d_call: TRBD2; j_call: TRBJ2-7; cdr3_aa: CASSQGPSGVISYEQYF; cdr3_nt: TGTGCCAGCAGCCAAGGGCCTAGCGGGGTAATTTCCTACGAGCAGTACTTC
v_call: TRBV5-1; clone_size: many; d_call: NA; j_call: TRBJ2-3; cdr3_aa: CASRSGRTGSTDTQYF; cdr3_nt: TGCGCCAGCAGATCGGGTCGGACGGGGAGCACAGATACGCAGTATTTT
v_call: TRBV28; clone_size: many; d_call: TRBD1; j_call: TRBJ2-3; cdr3_aa: CASSPPGQSTDTQYF; cdr3_nt: TGTGCCAGCAGTCCCCCGGGACAGAGCACAGATACGCAGTATTTT
v_call: TRBV5-1; clone_size: many; d_call: NA; j_call: TRBJ2-3; cdr3_aa: CASSPDGVTGTQYF; cdr3_nt: TGCGCCAGCAGCCCGGACGGGGTGACGGGTACGCAGTATTTT
v_call: TRBV5-1; clone_size: NA; d_call: NA; j_call: TRBJ2-2; cdr3_aa: CASSQGFAGELFF; cdr3_nt: TGCGCCAGCAGCCAGGGGTTCGCCGGGGAGCTGTTTTTT
v_call: TRBV9; clone_size: NA; d_call: TRBD2; j_call: TRBJ2-2; cdr3_aa: CASSVEGGRRTGELFF; cdr3_nt: TGTGCCAGCAGCGTAGAAGGCGGGAGACGTACCGGGGAGCTGTTTTTT
v_call: TRBV20-1; clone_size: NA; d_call: TRBD2; j_call: TRBJ2-3; cdr3_aa: CSAAPRLAGGVDTQYF; cdr3_nt: TGCAGTGCTGCCCCCCGACTAGCGGGAGGCGTAGATACGCAGTATTTT
v_call: TRBV7-9; clone_size: NA; d_call: NA; j_call: TRBJ2-7; cdr3_aa: CASSLGRRTLTYEQYF; cdr3_nt: TGTGCCAGCAGCTTGGGCCGCAGGACCCTAACCTACGAGCAGTACTTC
v_call: TRBV11-1; clone_size: many; d_call: NA; j_call: TRBJ2-1; cdr3_aa: CASSPRSSGGGGYNEQFF; cdr3_nt: TGTGCCAGCAGCCCGCGGTCCTCAGGGGGAGGAGGATACAATGAGCAGTTCTTC